A selection of T cell receptor beta chains follows, all from one sample in a study of shared clonotypes between healthy human individuals. Only in-frame clones appear in the TCRdb table, and some are missing; sequencing was by immunoSEQ multiplex PCR. The data hold about 2.2 million clones, with around 95% observed a single time. The specimen was naive CD8+ T cells from PBMCs. The origin of the receptors is a man between 18 and 29 years old in good health. Some clones in this sample may be carry-over from other donors' samples. Each CDR3 is given with its conserved first and last residue.

j_gene: TRBJ1-4; v_gene: TRBV10-3; CDR3aa: CAISDPWTSTNEKLFF
j_gene: TRBJ1-2; v_gene: TRBV28; CDR3aa: CASRATGGLWYGYTF
j_gene: TRBJ2-7; v_gene: TRBV13; CDR3aa: CASSSPGLGSYEQYF
j_gene: TRBJ1-1; v_gene: TRBV5-4; CDR3aa: CASSFGGAREAFF
j_gene: TRBJ1-6; v_gene: TRBV29-1; CDR3aa: CSAKQGDSPLHF
j_gene: TRBJ2-7; v_gene: TRBV28; CDR3aa: CASGFRLEQYF
j_gene: TRBJ2-3; v_gene: TRBV5-1; CDR3aa: CASSLGDPTDTQYF
j_gene: TRBJ2-1; v_gene: TRBV7-2; CDR3aa: CASSRTVFSGRGNEQFF
j_gene: TRBJ1-5; v_gene: TRBV19; CDR3aa: CASPRIDQPQHF
j_gene: TRBJ2-1; v_gene: TRBV4-2; CDR3aa: CASSARTGVVHNEQFF
j_gene: TRBJ2-7; v_gene: TRBV7-2; CDR3aa: CASSFGDTAYEQYF
j_gene: TRBJ2-7; v_gene: TRBV4-2; CDR3aa: CASSPYLPYEQYF
j_gene: TRBJ1-4; v_gene: TRBV19; CDR3aa: CASSILGTGGTTNEKLFF
j_gene: TRBJ2-4; v_gene: TRBV28; CDR3aa: CASTSRQGGINGIQYF
j_gene: TRBJ1-2; v_gene: TRBV7-9; CDR3aa: CASSFMGDGYTF
j_gene: TRBJ2-7; v_gene: TRBV10-2; CDR3aa: CASHPGTSGVTEQYF
j_gene: TRBJ2-7; v_gene: TRBV19; CDR3aa: CASSIGRTAYEQYF
j_gene: TRBJ2-7; v_gene: TRBV5-8; CDR3aa: CASSPPILSGPGVYEQYF
j_gene: TRBJ2-7; v_gene: TRBV4-1; CDR3aa: CASSQVGLQSYEQYF
j_gene: TRBJ2-5; v_gene: TRBV10-3; CDR3aa: CATRSGRASETQYF
j_gene: TRBJ2-7; v_gene: TRBV28; CDR3aa: CASSPLPGEVLMEQYF
j_gene: TRBJ1-3; v_gene: TRBV7-9; CDR3aa: CATPSRGNTIYF
j_gene: TRBJ2-1; v_gene: TRBV5-1; CDR3aa: CASSFLPSGNNEQFF
j_gene: TRBJ1-1; v_gene: TRBV4-2; CDR3aa: CASSQDRQGNTEAFF
j_gene: TRBJ2-2; v_gene: TRBV13; CDR3aa: CASNEGLGTGELFF
j_gene: TRBJ2-7; v_gene: TRBV6-5; CDR3aa: CASSYSWDSRYEQYF
j_gene: TRBJ2-3; v_gene: TRBV5-1; CDR3aa: CASSFLAGVSADTQYF
j_gene: TRBJ2-1; v_gene: TRBV2; CDR3aa: CASSESGRGRAPRNEQFF
j_gene: TRBJ2-1; v_gene: TRBV29-1; CDR3aa: CSVDLPGSYNEQFF
j_gene: TRBJ2-7; v_gene: TRBV19; CDR3aa: CASSIVTRREQYF
j_gene: TRBJ2-7; v_gene: TRBV29-1; CDR3aa: CSVDVGGEQYF
j_gene: TRBJ2-2; v_gene: TRBV16; CDR3aa: CASSHRGHKNTGELFF
j_gene: TRBJ2-2; v_gene: TRBV7-2; CDR3aa: CASNRRDSFPGELFF
j_gene: TRBJ2-6; v_gene: TRBV7-9; CDR3aa: CASSLRDRGSGANVLTF
j_gene: TRBJ2-7; v_gene: TRBV6-1; CDR3aa: CASSASPATYEQYF
j_gene: TRBJ2-7; v_gene: TRBV28; CDR3aa: CASSSWDRRDQYEQYF
j_gene: TRBJ2-1; v_gene: TRBV7-9; CDR3aa: CASSPEDRGENEQFF
j_gene: TRBJ2-7; v_gene: TRBV7-9; CDR3aa: CASSLSDWGNYEQYF
j_gene: TRBJ2-7; v_gene: TRBV7-9; CDR3aa: CASSSASDSFRYEQYF
j_gene: TRBJ2-2; v_gene: TRBV21-1; CDR3aa: CASLSSGVNTGELFF
j_gene: TRBJ2-3; v_gene: TRBV7-6; CDR3aa: CASREGTSERSDTQYF
j_gene: TRBJ1-3; v_gene: TRBV11-2; CDR3aa: CASSLGGFISSGNTIYF
j_gene: TRBJ1-2; v_gene: TRBV7-9; CDR3aa: CASSLAHGDRYGYTF
j_gene: TRBJ2-1; v_gene: TRBV7-6; CDR3aa: CASSLRRGTGRNEQFF
j_gene: TRBJ1-5; v_gene: TRBV5-8; CDR3aa: CASSLSGTGGNQPQHF
j_gene: TRBJ2-7; v_gene: TRBV15; CDR3aa: CATSRGPMEVKVYEQYF
j_gene: TRBJ1-4; v_gene: TRBV6-5; CDR3aa: CASSYRTRGEKLFF
j_gene: TRBJ2-4; v_gene: TRBV7-9; CDR3aa: CASSYGGYKNIQYF
j_gene: TRBJ1-4; v_gene: TRBV5-4; CDR3aa: CASSFTNEKLFF
j_gene: .; v_gene: TRBV14; CDR3aa: CASSLGTFGYEQYF
j_gene: TRBJ1-1; v_gene: TRBV27; CDR3aa: CASIPGEGSEAFF
j_gene: TRBJ2-1; v_gene: TRBV7-8; CDR3aa: CASSPGVGSTPSNEQFF
j_gene: TRBJ2-7; v_gene: TRBV6-1; CDR3aa: CASNPWGGEYEQYF
j_gene: TRBJ2-7; v_gene: TRBV28; CDR3aa: CASRIQGFPGGEQYF
j_gene: TRBJ1-1; v_gene: TRBV27; CDR3aa: CASSLSPLNTEAFF
j_gene: TRBJ2-2; v_gene: TRBV6-6; CDR3aa: CASSYRDSTGELFF
j_gene: TRBJ2-1; v_gene: TRBV7-3; CDR3aa: CASSLEQGAYNEQFF
j_gene: TRBJ2-7; v_gene: TRBV5-1; CDR3aa: CASSPPGGKAYEQYF